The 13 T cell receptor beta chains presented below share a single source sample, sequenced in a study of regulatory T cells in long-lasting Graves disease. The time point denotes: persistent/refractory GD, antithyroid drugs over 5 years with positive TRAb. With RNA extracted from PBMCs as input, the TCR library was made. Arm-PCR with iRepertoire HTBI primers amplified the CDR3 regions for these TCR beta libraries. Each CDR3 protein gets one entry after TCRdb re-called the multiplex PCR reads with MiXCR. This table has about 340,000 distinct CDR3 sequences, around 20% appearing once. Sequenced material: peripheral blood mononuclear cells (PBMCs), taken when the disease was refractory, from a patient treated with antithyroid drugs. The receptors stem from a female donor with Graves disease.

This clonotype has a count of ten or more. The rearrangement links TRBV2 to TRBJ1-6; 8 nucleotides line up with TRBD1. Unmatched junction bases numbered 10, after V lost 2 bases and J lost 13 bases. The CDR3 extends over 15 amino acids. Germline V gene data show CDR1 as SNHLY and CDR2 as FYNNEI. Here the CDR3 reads CASSENGQGFGPLHF. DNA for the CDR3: TGTGCCAGCAGTGAAAATGGACAGGGTTTTGGTCCCCTCCACTTT. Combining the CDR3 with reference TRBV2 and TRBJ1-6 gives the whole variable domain EPEVTQTPSHQVTQMGQEVILRCVPISNHLYFYWYRQILGQKVEFLVSFYNNEISEKSEIFDDQFSVERPDGSNFTLKIRSTKLEDSAMYFCASSENGQGFGPLHFGNGTRLTVT.

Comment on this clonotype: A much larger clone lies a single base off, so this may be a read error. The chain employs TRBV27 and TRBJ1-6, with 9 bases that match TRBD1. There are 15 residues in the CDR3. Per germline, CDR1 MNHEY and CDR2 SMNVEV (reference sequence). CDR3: CTSSHGQGYNSPLHF. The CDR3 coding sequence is TGTACCAGCAGTCATGGACAGGGGTATAATTCACCCCTCCACTTT.

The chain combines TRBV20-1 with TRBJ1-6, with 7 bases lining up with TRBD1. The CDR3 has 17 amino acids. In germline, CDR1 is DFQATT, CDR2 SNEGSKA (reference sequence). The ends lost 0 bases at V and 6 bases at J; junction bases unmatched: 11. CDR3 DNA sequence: TGCAGTGCTAGAGAAATCCCCCGGGACAGTCTTAATTCACCCCTCCACTTT. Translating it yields CSAREIPRDSLNSPLHF.

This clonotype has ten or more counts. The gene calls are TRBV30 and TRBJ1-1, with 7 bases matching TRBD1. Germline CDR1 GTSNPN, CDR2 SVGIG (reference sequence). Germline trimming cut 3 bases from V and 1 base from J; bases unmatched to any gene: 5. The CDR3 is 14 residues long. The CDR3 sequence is CAWRAGTANTEAFF. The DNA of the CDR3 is TGTGCCTGGAGAGCCGGGACAGCGAACACTGAAGCTTTCTTT.

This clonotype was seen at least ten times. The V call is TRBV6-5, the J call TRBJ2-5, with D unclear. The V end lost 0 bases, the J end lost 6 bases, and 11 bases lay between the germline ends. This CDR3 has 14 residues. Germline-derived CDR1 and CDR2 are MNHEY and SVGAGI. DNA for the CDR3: TGTGCCAGCAGTTACTCGTCAGTGAAGAAGACCCAGTACTTC. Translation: CASSYSSVKKTQYF.

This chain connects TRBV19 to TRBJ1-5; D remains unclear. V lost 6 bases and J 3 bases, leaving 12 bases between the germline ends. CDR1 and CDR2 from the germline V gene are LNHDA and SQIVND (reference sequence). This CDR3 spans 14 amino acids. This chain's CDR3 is CASSLGRANQPQHF. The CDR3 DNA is TGTGCCAGTAGCCTAGGACGTGCCAATCAGCCCCAGCATTTT.

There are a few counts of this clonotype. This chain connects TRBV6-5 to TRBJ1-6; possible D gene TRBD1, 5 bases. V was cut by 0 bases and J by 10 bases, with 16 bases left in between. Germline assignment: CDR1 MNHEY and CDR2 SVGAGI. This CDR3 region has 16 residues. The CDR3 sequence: CASSYSKGLGGSPLHF. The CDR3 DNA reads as TGTGCCAGCAGTTACTCGAAGGGGCTGGGCGGCTCACCCCTCCACTTT.

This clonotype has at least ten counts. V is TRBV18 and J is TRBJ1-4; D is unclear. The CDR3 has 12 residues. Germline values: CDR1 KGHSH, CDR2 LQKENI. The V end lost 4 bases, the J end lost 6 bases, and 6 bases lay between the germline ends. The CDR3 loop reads CASSRRDEKLFF. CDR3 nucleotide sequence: TGTGCCAGCTCACGCCGAGATGAAAAACTGTTTTTT.

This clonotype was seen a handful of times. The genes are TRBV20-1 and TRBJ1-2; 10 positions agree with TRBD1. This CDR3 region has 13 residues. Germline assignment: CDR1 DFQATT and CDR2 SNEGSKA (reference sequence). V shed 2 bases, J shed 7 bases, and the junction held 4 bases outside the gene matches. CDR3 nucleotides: TGCAGTGCTAGACCCGGGACAGGGGCTGGCTACACCTTC. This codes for CSARPGTGAGYTF.

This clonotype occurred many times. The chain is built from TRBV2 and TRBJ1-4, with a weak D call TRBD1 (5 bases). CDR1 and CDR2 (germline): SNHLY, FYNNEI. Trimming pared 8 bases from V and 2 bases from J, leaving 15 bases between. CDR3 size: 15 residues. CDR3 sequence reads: CASLNQGLTNEKLFF. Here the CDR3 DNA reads TGTGCCAGCCTAAACCAGGGCCTTACTAATGAAAAACTGTTTTTT.

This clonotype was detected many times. Written as DNA, the CDR3 is TGTGCCAGCAGCTTAGTCGCCAGCATTAATGAAAAACTGTTTTTT. This codes for CASSLVASINEKLFF. The rearrangement uses TRBV11-2 and TRBJ1-4; the D is unclear. CDR3 size: 15 residues. Germline lookup yields CDR1 SGHAT and CDR2 FQNNGV. V gave up 1 base and J gave up 4 bases, with 10 bases separating them.

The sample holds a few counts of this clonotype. Here the CDR3 DNA reads TGCGCCAGCAGCCAGGGAGGAGGGCAGGGGACGTACTACGAGCAGTACTTC. Encoded protein: CASSQGGGQGTYYEQYF. This sequence joins TRBV4-1 and TRBJ2-7, with D perhaps matching TRBD1 or TRBD2 (6 bases each). The CDR3 totals 17 residues. Germline V gene data show CDR1 as MGHRA and CDR2 as YSYEKL. V was cut by 3 bases and J by 3 bases, with 21 bases left in between.

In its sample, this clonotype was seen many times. CDR3 protein: CASSSRGAPRNSPLHF. The CDR3 DNA reads TGTGCCAGCAGTTCACGGGGGGCCCCTCGTAATTCACCCCTCCACTTT. This chain connects TRBV12-3 or TRBV12-4 to TRBJ1-6; maybe TRBD1 (6 bases). V gave up 4 bases and J gave up 6 bases, with 16 bases separating them. The CDR3 spans 16 residues.